This TCR beta chain was observed in a study of blood T cells in healthy people across ages. The junction had 10 bases not matched to a gene; V was cut back by 0 bases and J by 11 bases. The germline V gene encodes CDR1 SGHRS and CDR2 YFSETQ. This CDR3 spans 14 amino acids. Regarding the study as a whole: Per million T cells, TCR beta diversity dropped roughly linearly as age increased. A strong correlation was found between TCR beta diversity and the percentage of naive T cells.

Combining a sample-barcoded 5' primer with a J-beta primer mix, a second PCR ran for roughly 6 to 11 cycles. Each cDNA molecule was tagged by a template-switch adaptor that had 12 random nucleotides. TCRdb ran MiXCR on the 5' RACE reads and lists one entry per CDR3 protein. Among hundreds of thousands of distinct CDR3 sequences listed, 35% to 40% were seen once. About this clonotype: No antigen is known for it.

Peripheral blood, about 9.8 milliliters per donor, was collected. The rearrangement uses TRBV5-1 and TRBJ2-5; 7 bases line up with TRBD2. The receptor comes from a man younger than 30 in good health. The sample consisted of blood. CDR3 amino acids: CASSLAPVGEGQYF. The CDR3 nucleotides are TGCGCCAGCAGCTTGGCCCCTGTTGGGGAGGGACAGTACTTC.